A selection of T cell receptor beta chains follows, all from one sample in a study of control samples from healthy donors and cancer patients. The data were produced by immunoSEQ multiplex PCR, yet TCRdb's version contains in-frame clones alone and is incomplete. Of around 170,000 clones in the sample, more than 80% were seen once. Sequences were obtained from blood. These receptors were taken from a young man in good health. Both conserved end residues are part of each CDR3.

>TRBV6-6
CASSYGRPEAFF
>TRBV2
CASWGQGYGYTF
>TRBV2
CASSEILRGATNEKLFF
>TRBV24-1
CATSDPSAGPHPETQYF
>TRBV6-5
CASSFADRGSSPLHF
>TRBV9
CASSDGNSLTPYEQYF
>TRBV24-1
CATSDPRDTTYNEQFF
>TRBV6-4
CASSEPLSGNTIYF
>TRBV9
CASSAQGRSTGELFF
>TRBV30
CAWSVPDRYYGYTF
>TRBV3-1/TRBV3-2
CASSQGRSLHF
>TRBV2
CASRDGLNQPQHF
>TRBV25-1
CASSGDMWLRKLFF
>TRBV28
CASSFPTGTGGFLGYNEQFF
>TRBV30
CAWSVGVGSYEQYF
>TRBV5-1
CASSSGRGGPTDTQYF
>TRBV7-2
CASSLRTSGRPYEQYF
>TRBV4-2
CASSLGLGSYEQYF
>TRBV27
CASTLAYNSPLHF
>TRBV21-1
CASNQQRDQPQHF
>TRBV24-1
CATSSTGVGELFF
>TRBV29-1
CSGDIWENTEAFF